These 2 T cell receptor beta chains were sequenced from one sample in a study of blood T cell repertoires in COVID-19. TCRdb's copy holds only in-frame clones and misses some; the assay was immunoSEQ multiplex PCR. The data contain approximately 390,000 clones, about 87% of them singletons. Sequenced material: PBMCs or T cells enriched from blood (not recorded which). Receptors were obtained from a woman between 45 and 65 years old who had recovered from COVID-19.

The genes are TRBV18 and TRBJ2-5, with D possibly TRBD2 on 6 matching bases. The V gene's germline CDR1 is KGHSH and CDR2 LQKENI. The CDR3 length is 13 residues. V was clipped by 6 bases and J by 2 bases, with 10 bases between them. The chain's CDR3 is CASSPGVQETQYF. The CDR3 DNA reads as TGTGCCAGCTCCCCGGGAGTTCAAGAGACCCAGTACTTC.

V gene TRBV27 combines with J gene TRBJ1-2, with no clear D. CDR1 MNHEY and CDR2 SMNVEV come from the germline V gene (reference sequence). This CDR3 region has 14 residues. Deletions cut 7 bases from V and 8 bases from J, with 20 bases between. The CDR3 DNA sequence: TGTGCCAGCAAGACTCGCAGTTGGGTCTACGGCTACACCTTC. Its translation: CASKTRSWVYGYTF.